These 22 T cell receptor beta chains share one sample of origin, sequenced in a study of beta chain features in type 1 diabetes. Sequencing targeted expressed TCRB transcripts, as all isolated RNA had been reverse transcribed. Measured with immunoSEQ multiplex PCR; TCRdb has only the in-frame clones, and not every one. Of about 150,000 clones in the sample, under 9.5% were seen once. What was sequenced was central memory CD4+ T cells from blood. These TCRs come from a man between 18 and 29 years old in good health.

At least ten counts were recorded for this clone. This chain connects TRBV10-3 to TRBJ2-5, with 7 bases that match TRBD2. J gave up 5 bases and V 5 bases, and 2 bases lay outside the gene matches. The CDR3 consists of 12 residues. Looked up from germline, CDR1 is ENHRY and CDR2 is SYGVKD. The CDR3 region has the DNA TGTGCCATCAGTCGGGGAGGGGAGACCCAGTACTTC. This gives the protein CAISRGGETQYF.

This clone was seen only a few times. The V and J genes are TRBV27 and TRBJ1-2, with 9 bases aligning to TRBD1. The ends lost 5 bases at V and 7 bases at J; junction bases unmatched: 11. Germline CDR1 is MNHEY and CDR2 is SMNVEV (reference sequence). The CDR3 spans 15 residues. CDR3 region: CASSPRGQGYGGYTF. The DNA for the CDR3 is TGTGCCAGCAGTCCCCGGGGACAGGGATATGGTGGCTACACCTTC.

CDR3 sequence (DNA): TGTGCCAGCAGTGTAGAGACAGGGACATACGAGCAGTACTTC. Amino acid sequence: CASSVETGTYEQYF. The rearrangement uses TRBV2 and TRBJ2-7, with 7 bases lining up with TRBD1. The V gene's germline CDR1 is SNHLY and CDR2 FYNNEI. The CDR3 consists of 14 residues. V was pared by 4 bases and J by 4 bases, with 7 bases of the junction left unmatched.

There are many counts of this clone. The gene calls are TRBV7-2 and TRBJ2-1, with D tentatively TRBD2 (5 bases). V lost 5 bases to trimming and J lost 4 bases, with 9 bases between them. The CDR3 length is 13 residues. In germline, CDR1 is SGHTA, CDR2 FQGNSA. The CDR3 spells CASSPGIYNEQFF. CDR3 DNA: TGTGCCAGCAGCCCGGGAATTTACAATGAGCAGTTCTTC.

V and J are TRBV28 and TRBJ2-7, with TRBD1 as a possible D gene (5 bases). V lost 5 bases to trimming and J lost 3 bases, with 17 bases between them. This CDR3 region has 15 residues. Germline lookup yields CDR1 MDHEN and CDR2 SYDVKM. The CDR3 DNA reads TGTGCCAGCAGTAAAATAGACCCAGGGAACTACGAGCAGTACTTC. It yields the protein CASSKIDPGNYEQYF.

This clone occurred a few times. V is TRBV6-5 and J is TRBJ2-5, with 8 bases lining up with TRBD1. Trimming took 5 bases from V and 3 from J; bases not matched to a gene: 2. The length of the CDR3 is 13 residues. CDR1 and CDR2 (germline): MNHEY, SVGAGI. The CDR3 DNA follows: TGTGCCAGCAGTGTGACAGGGGAAGAGACCCAGTACTTC. It is translated as CASSVTGEETQYF.

This chain uses TRBV6-5 with TRBJ2-3; 8 nucleotides line up with TRBD1. CDR3 length: 13 amino acids. J lost 5 bases, V lost 6 bases, and 4 bases had no gene match. Germline CDR1 reads MNHEY; CDR2 reads SVGAGI. CDR3 residues: CASRLQGGDTQYF. The DNA for the CDR3 is TGTGCCAGCAGACTACAGGGGGGAGATACGCAGTATTTT.

V gene TRBV5-1 combines with J gene TRBJ2-3, with 13 nucleotides matching TRBD2. V shed 1 base, J shed 6 bases, and the junction held 5 bases outside the gene matches. The germline V gene has CDR1 SGHRS and CDR2 YFSETQ. The CDR3 runs to 16 residues. The DNA of the CDR3 is TGCGCCAGCAGCTTGAGGACTAGCGGGAGTGGGGATACGCAGTATTTT. It yields the protein CASSLRTSGSGDTQYF.

This clone has just a few counts. The CDR3: CASNGHLDRTEAFF. CDR3 sequence (DNA): TGTGCCAGTAATGGCCACCTTGACAGGACTGAAGCTTTCTTT. This chain uses TRBV19 with TRBJ1-1; tentatively, D is TRBD1 (6 bases). This CDR3 contains 14 residues. Trimming took 7 bases from V and 5 from J, leaving 17 bases between them. Germline V gene lookup returns CDR1 LNHDA and CDR2 SQIVND (reference sequence).

This clone was detected a few times. The genes are TRBV18 and TRBJ1-2; the match to TRBD1 covers 8 bases. Germline V CDR1 and CDR2: KGHSH, LQKENI. The CDR3 is 13 amino acids. The V and J ends lost 2 bases and 9 bases, in that order; junction bases with no gene match: 5. The CDR3 loop reads CASSPDGTGRYTF. In DNA, the CDR3 is TGTGCCAGCTCACCAGATGGGACAGGTCGCTACACCTTC.

This clone was detected a few times. The CDR3 protein is CSVAKAQQFF. The CDR3 DNA is TGCAGCGTCGCTAAAGCCCAGCAGTTCTTC. The rearrangement uses TRBV29-1 and TRBJ2-1; D unclear. Trimming removed 6 bases at V and 11 bases at J, with 11 bases between. The germline V gene has CDR1 SQVTM and CDR2 ANQGSEA. This CDR3 comprises 10 residues.

In DNA, the CDR3 is TGTGCCAGCCTTCGGACAGGGGGCTATACAGATACGCAGTATTTT. Its protein product is CASLRTGGYTDTQYF. The J gene is TRBJ2-3, the V gene TRBV6-1; 11 bases align to TRBD1. This CDR3 has 15 amino acids. Germline loops: CDR1 MNHNS, CDR2 SASEGT. The J segment lost 3 bases and the V segment lost 8 bases, leaving 7 bases of the junction unmatched.

This clone has only a few counts. The V call is TRBV30, the J call TRBJ1-4; TRBD1 matches 9 bases. V shed 1 base and J 5 bases; nucleotides not matched to a gene: 5. This CDR3 region has 15 residues. Per germline, CDR1 GTSNPN and CDR2 SVGIG (reference sequence). The CDR3 loop is CAWSGKGQGNEKLFF. The CDR3 nucleotides are TGTGCCTGGAGTGGGAAAGGACAGGGGAATGAAAAACTGTTTTTT.

Points on this clone: This sample also contains other DNA sequences that code for the same CDR3. This rearrangement joins TRBV7-2 to TRBJ2-5; 8 nucleotides align to TRBD1. This CDR3 region has 15 residues. V shed 5 bases and J 5 bases; nucleotides not matched to a gene: 10. CDR1 and CDR2 (germline): SGHTA, FQGNSA. Written as DNA, the CDR3 is TGTGCCAGCAGCCGCGGGCAGGGGGCGGTGGAGACCCAGTACTTC. It codes for CASSRGQGAVETQYF.

This clone has only a few counts. V is TRBV28 and J is TRBJ1-2; 8 bases map to TRBD1. This CDR3 spans 14 amino acids. Germline V gene lookup returns CDR1 MDHEN and CDR2 SYDVKM. Losses at the gene ends were 5 bases for V and 7 bases for J; bases not matched to a gene: 9. CDR3 in amino acids: CASSTDGQGGGYTF. Written as DNA, the CDR3 is TGTGCCAGCAGTACCGACGGACAGGGCGGTGGCTACACCTTC.

Remarks on this clone: Sequence at one end of the junction differs from germline and may be a read error. The V gene is TRBV2, the J gene TRBJ2-1, with D tentatively TRBD2 (7 bases). From germline, CDR1 is SNHLY and CDR2 FYNNEI. This CDR3 has 14 amino acids. The CDR3 region is CASSLEGGGRSPVF. DNA of the CDR3: TGTGCCAGCAGTCTCGAAGGGGGGGGAAGGTCGCCGGTCTTC.

The V call is TRBV18, the J call TRBJ1-1, with 7 bases identical to TRBD1. V dropped 2 bases and J dropped 2; count of bases not matched to a gene: 5. From germline, CDR1 is KGHSH and CDR2 LQKENI. This CDR3 is built from 15 residues. DNA for the CDR3: TGTGCCAGCTCACCAATTAGGGACAGTAACACTGAAGCTTTCTTT. It translates to CASSPIRDSNTEAFF.

The table lists this clone with a few counts. The chain joins TRBV29-1 to TRBJ1-2; the match to TRBD1 covers 11 bases. Germline V CDR1 and CDR2: SQVTM, ANQGSEA. This CDR3 is built from 15 residues. J was trimmed by 1 base and V by 7 bases; bases with no gene match: 8. CDR3: CSAVDRGQFNYGYTF. The CDR3, as DNA: TGCAGCGCGGTGGACAGGGGGCAGTTTAACTATGGCTACACCTTC.

Only a few counts were recorded for this clone. The identical CDR3 is also encoded by other nucleotide sequences in the sample. The CDR3 DNA sequence: TGTGCCACCAGCAGGGATATGAGGCTAGCGGGAGACGAGCAGTTCTTC. Amino acid sequence: CATSRDMRLAGDEQFF. The chain uses TRBV15 and TRBJ2-1; 10 nucleotides agree with TRBD2. V dropped 3 bases and J dropped 10; count of bases not matched to a gene: 12. The CDR3 contains 16 residues. From germline, CDR1 is LNHNV and CDR2 YYDKDF (reference sequence).

This clone was found a few times. This chain uses TRBV9 with TRBJ2-2, with 10 bases lining up with TRBD2. The CDR3 runs to 17 residues. With 0 bases clipped from V and 7 bases from J, the junction kept 9 bases outside the gene matches. The germline V gene has CDR1 SGDLS and CDR2 YYNGEE. The DNA of the CDR3 is TGTGCCAGCAGCGTAGAGGGTCTAGCGGGAGAAGGCGGGGAGCTGTTTTTT. Protein: CASSVEGLAGEGGELFF.

This clone was seen a handful of times. J is TRBJ2-7 and V is TRBV28; 9 bases are a match to TRBD1. J was trimmed by 4 bases and V by 6 bases; bases with no gene match: 4. CDR3 length: 13 amino acids. Looked up from germline, CDR1 is MDHEN and CDR2 is SYDVKM. The CDR3 DNA is TGTGCCAGCAGGACGACAGGGGGGTACGAGCAGTACTTC. This gives the protein CASRTTGGYEQYF.

This clone was counted ten times or more. This chain links TRBV30 with TRBJ1-1; 8 bases are shared with TRBD1. Trimming removed 2 bases from V and 4 bases from J; junction bases left unmatched: 3. CDR1 and CDR2 (germline): GTSNPN, SVGIG (reference sequence). This CDR3 is 13 amino acids long. CDR3 amino acids: CAWSQQGGTEAFF. The CDR3, as DNA: TGTGCCTGGAGTCAACAGGGGGGCACTGAAGCTTTCTTT.